These 11 T cell receptor beta chains share one sample of origin, sequenced in a study of OX40 agonist ivuxolimab in advanced cancers. Data came from immunoSEQ multiplex PCR; TCRdb stores just in-frame clones and leaves some out. The data hold tens of thousands of clones, with around 94% observed a single time. Source: CD4+ or CD8+ T cells sorted from blood, taken in a trial of the OX40 agonist ivuxolimab. The receptor source for this set is an adult with an advanced solid tumor such as melanoma, head and neck, liver or kidney cancer.

The J gene is TRBJ2-3, the V gene TRBV9, with D perhaps matching TRBD2 (6 bases). Germline lookup yields CDR1 SGDLS and CDR2 YYNGEE. V gave up 0 bases and J gave up 2 bases, with 10 bases separating them. The length of the CDR3 is 15 residues. CDR3 loop: CASSVDGGNTDTQYF. Here the CDR3 DNA reads TGTGCCAGCAGCGTAGATGGGGGGAACACAGATACGCAGTATTTT. The full variable domain, its missing parts supplied by reference TRBV9 and TRBJ2-3, is DSGVTQTPKHLITATGQRVTLRCSPRSGDLSVYWYQQSLDQGLQFLIQYYNGEERAKGNILERFSAQQFPDLHSELNLSSLELGDSALYFCASSVDGGNTDTQYFGPGTRLTVL.

The chain uses TRBV7-9 and TRBJ1-3, with 9 bases matching TRBD1. Trimming cost V 5 bases and J 3 bases; bases outside gene matches: 11. The CDR3 is made up of 17 amino acids. Germline V gene data show CDR1 as SEHNR and CDR2 as FQNEAQ (reference sequence). CDR3 protein: CASSHIPGQGDGNTIYF. The CDR3 coding sequence is TGTGCCAGCAGCCATATACCGGGACAGGGAGATGGAAACACCATATATTTT.

This rearrangement joins TRBV7-6 to TRBJ2-2; perhaps TRBD1 as D (5 bases). Germline V CDR1 and CDR2: SGHVS, FNYEAQ. The CDR3 consists of 13 residues. V shed 4 bases and J shed 7 bases, with 10 bases lying between them. The CDR3 DNA reads as TGTGCCAGCAGCTCAGGGTTTGGCGGGGAGCTGTTTTTT. Protein: CASSSGFGGELFF.

The V and J genes are TRBV7-9 and TRBJ2-5; 9 bases agree with TRBD1. The DNA end is more similar to TRBJ2-7, so the J call may be wrong. The CDR3 consists of 12 residues. CDR1 is SEHNR, CDR2 FQNEAQ, per germline (reference sequence). The CDR3 protein is CATGQGSYEQYF. Here the CDR3 DNA reads TGTGCCACCGGACAGGGGTCCTACGAGCAGTACTTC.

The chain joins TRBV5-4 to TRBJ2-2, with D hard to call. The germline V gene has CDR1 SGHNT and CDR2 YYREEE (reference sequence). V lost 4 bases and J lost 4, with 8 bases in between. This CDR3 has 13 amino acids. CDR3 in DNA: TGTGCCAGCAGCGGGATCATCACCGGGGAGCTGTTTTTT. This gives the protein CASSGIITGELFF. The variable domain in full, with the rest retrieved from reference TRBV5-4 and TRBJ2-2, is ETGVTQSPTHLIKTRGQQVTLRCSSQSGHNTVSWYQQALGQGPQFIFQYYREEENGRGNFPPRFSGLQFPNYSSELNVNALELDDSALYLCASSGIITGELFFGEGSRLTVL.

The chain employs TRBV10-1 and TRBJ2-2; tentatively, D is TRBD1 (6 bases). There are 15 residues in the CDR3. Deletions cut 6 bases from V and 0 bases from J, with 11 bases between. The germline V gene encodes CDR1 WNHNN and CDR2 SYGVQD (reference sequence). CDR3 amino acids: CASSGQTSNTGELFF. The CDR3 DNA sequence: TGCGCCAGCAGCGGACAGACATCGAACACCGGGGAGCTGTTTTTT.

The gene calls are TRBV6-5 and TRBJ2-7, with D tentatively TRBD1 (5 bases). V was shortened by 2 bases and J by 3 bases, with 11 bases between the two germline ends. Germline-derived CDR1 and CDR2 are MNHEY and SVGAGI. This CDR3 region has 14 residues. As DNA, the CDR3 is TGTGCCAGCAGTTACAGACAGAATGTCTACGAGCAGTACTTC. Translating it yields CASSYRQNVYEQYF.

To note about this clone: One end of the junction varies from germline; a read error may be responsible. V is TRBV5-6 and J is TRBJ2-5, with 7 nucleotides matching TRBD2. Germline V lookup: CDR1 SGHDT, CDR2 YYEEEE. This CDR3 has 14 amino acids. The CDR3 here is CASRLDAGVETQYF. CDR3 DNA: TGTGCCAGCAGGTTGGACGCGGGAGTGGAGACCCAGTACTTC.

V usage is TRBV10-3 and J usage is TRBJ2-7; tentative D call: TRBD1 (5 bases). The CDR3 has 12 amino acids. The V gene's germline CDR1 is ENHRY and CDR2 SYGVKD. V lost 4 bases and J lost 6, with 10 bases in between. Here the CDR3 DNA reads TGTGCCATCAGTGTGCAGGGTCTCGAGCAGTACTTC. Amino acid sequence: CAISVQGLEQYF.

This chain links TRBV7-6 with TRBJ2-3, with D perhaps given as TRBD1 or TRBD2 (5 bases each). This CDR3 spans 17 amino acids. V shed 3 bases and J shed 6 bases, with 22 bases lying between them. Germline CDR1 is SGHVS and CDR2 is FNYEAQ. The CDR3 spells CASSFRGGAGQRDTQYF. The DNA of the CDR3 is TGTGCCAGCAGCTTTCGGGGCGGTGCGGGTCAGCGGGATACGCAGTATTTT. Complete variable domain (other parts from reference TRBV7-6 and TRBJ2-3): GAGVSQSPRYKVTKRGQDVALRCDPISGHVSLYWYRQALGQGPEFLTYFNYEAQQDKSGLPNDRFSAERPEGSISTLTIQRTEQRDSAMYRCASSFRGGAGQRDTQYFGPGTRLTVL.

The chain is built from TRBV28 and TRBJ2-2; no clear D gene. V was shortened by 6 bases and J by 3 bases, with 5 bases between the two germline ends. The CDR3 runs to 12 residues. Germline V lookup: CDR1 MDHEN, CDR2 SYDVKM. This chain's CDR3 is CASRQYTGELFF. The CDR3 region has the DNA TGTGCCAGCAGACAGTACACCGGGGAGCTGTTTTTT.